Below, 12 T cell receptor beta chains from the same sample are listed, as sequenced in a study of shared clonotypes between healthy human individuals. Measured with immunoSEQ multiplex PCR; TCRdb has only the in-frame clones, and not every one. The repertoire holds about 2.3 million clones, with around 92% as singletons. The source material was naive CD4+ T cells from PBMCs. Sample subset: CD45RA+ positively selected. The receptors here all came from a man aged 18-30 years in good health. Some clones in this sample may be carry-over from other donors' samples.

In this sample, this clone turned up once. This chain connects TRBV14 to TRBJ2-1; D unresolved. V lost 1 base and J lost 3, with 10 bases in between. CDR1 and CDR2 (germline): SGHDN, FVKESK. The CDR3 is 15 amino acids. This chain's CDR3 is CASSQGNIFYNEQFF. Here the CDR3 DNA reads TGTGCCAGCAGCCAAGGTAATATTTTCTACAATGAGCAGTTCTTC. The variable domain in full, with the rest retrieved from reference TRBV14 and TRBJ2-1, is EAGVTQFPSHSVIEKGQTVTLRCDPISGHDNLYWYRRVMGKEIKFLLHFVKESKQDESGMPNNRFLAERTGGTYSTLKVQPAELEDSGVYFCASSQGNIFYNEQFFGPGTRLTVL.

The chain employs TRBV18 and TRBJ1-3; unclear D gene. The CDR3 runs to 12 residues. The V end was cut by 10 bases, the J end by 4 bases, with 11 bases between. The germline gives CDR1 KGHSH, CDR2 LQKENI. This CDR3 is CATPRSGNTIYF. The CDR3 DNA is TGTGCCACCCCTCGATCAGGAAACACCATATATTTT.

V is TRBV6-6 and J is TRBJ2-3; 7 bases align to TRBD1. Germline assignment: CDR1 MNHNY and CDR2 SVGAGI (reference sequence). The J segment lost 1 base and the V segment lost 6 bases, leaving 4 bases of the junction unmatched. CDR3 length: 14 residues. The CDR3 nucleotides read TGTGCCAGCAGATTAACAGGGGGCACAGATACGCAGTATTTT. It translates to CASRLTGGTDTQYF.

The CDR3 DNA reads TGTGCCAGCAGTGGCGGGACAGTCGGGGAGCTGTTTTTT. Translating it yields CASSGGTVGELFF. The rearrangement joins TRBV25-1 to TRBJ2-2, with D tentatively TRBD1 (7 bases). This CDR3 region has 13 residues. Germline-derived CDR1 and CDR2 are MGHDK and SYGVNS. The V and J ends lost 4 bases and 7 bases respectively, with 10 bases between them.

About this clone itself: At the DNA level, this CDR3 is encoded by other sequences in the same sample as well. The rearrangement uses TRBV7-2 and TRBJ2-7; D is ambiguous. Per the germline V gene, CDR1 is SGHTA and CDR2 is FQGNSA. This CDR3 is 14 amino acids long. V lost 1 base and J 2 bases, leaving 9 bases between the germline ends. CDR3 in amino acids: CASSLGSGAYEQYF. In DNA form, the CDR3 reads TGTGCCAGCAGCTTAGGCTCCGGTGCCTACGAGCAGTACTTC.

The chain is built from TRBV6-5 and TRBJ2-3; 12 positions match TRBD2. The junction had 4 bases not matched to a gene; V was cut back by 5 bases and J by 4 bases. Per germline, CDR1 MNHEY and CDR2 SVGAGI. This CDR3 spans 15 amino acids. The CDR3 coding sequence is TGTGCCAGCAGTCGACTAGCGGGAGTCCCAGATACGCAGTATTTT. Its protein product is CASSRLAGVPDTQYF.

DNA of the CDR3: TGTGCCAGCAGTGTCCTAGCGCTTAGCACAGATACGCAGTATTTT. Protein sequence: CASSVLALSTDTQYF. The V call is TRBV2, the J call TRBJ2-3, with a weak D call TRBD2 (6 bases). In germline, CDR1 is SNHLY, CDR2 FYNNEI. V was pared by 4 bases and J by 0 bases, with 11 bases between. The CDR3 is 15 amino acids.

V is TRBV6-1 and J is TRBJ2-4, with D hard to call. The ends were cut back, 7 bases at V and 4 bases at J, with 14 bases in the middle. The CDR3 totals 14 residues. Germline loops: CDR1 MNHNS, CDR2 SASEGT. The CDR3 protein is CASTEMFGKNIQYF. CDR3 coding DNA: TGTGCCAGCACGGAAATGTTTGGGAAAAACATTCAGTACTTC.

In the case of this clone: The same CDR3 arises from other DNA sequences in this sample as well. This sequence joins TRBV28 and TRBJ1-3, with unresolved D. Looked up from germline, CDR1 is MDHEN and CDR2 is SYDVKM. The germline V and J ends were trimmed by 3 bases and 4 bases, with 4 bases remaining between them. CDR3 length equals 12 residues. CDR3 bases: TGTGCCAGCAGTTTTTCCGGAAACACCATATATTTT. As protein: CASSFSGNTIYF.

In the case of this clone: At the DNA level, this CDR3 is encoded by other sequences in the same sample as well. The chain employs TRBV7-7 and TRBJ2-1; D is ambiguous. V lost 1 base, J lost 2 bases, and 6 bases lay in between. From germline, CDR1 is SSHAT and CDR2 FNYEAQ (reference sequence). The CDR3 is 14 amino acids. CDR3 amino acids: CASSLGGTYNEQFF. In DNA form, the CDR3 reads TGTGCCAGCAGCTTAGGCGGAACCTACAATGAGCAGTTCTTC. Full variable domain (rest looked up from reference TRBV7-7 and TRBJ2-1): GAGVSQSPRYKVTKRGQDVTLRCDPISSHATLYWYQQALGQGPEFLTYFNYEAQPDKSGLPSDRFSAERPEGSISTLTIQRTEQRDSAMYRCASSLGGTYNEQFFGPGTRLTVL.

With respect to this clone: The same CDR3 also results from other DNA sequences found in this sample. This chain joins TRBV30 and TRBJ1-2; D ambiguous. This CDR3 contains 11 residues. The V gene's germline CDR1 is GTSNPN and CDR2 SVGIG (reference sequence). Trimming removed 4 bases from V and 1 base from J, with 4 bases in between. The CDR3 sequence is CAWTVNYGYTF. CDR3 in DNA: TGTGCCTGGACAGTTAACTATGGCTACACCTTC.

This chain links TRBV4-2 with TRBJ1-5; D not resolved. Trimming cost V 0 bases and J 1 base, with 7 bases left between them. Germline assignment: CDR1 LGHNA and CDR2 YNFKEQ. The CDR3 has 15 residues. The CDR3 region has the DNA TGTGCCAGCAGCCAAGACGCGCAGAGCAATCAGCCCCAGCATTTT. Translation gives CASSQDAQSNQPQHF.